The entry below gives a single T cell receptor (beta chain) sequence along with its context. This record belongs to a study of Ad26.COV2.S vaccination and SARS-CoV-2 variants. Treatment denoted: some 20 received Ad26.COV2.S at low or high dose, single or two shots; about 5 received placebo; per-sample allocation not given. Specimen acquisition occurred on day 63 following the initial vaccine or placebo injection. Germline V gene lookup returns CDR1 MNHEY and CDR2 SVGEGT. V lost 2 bases, J lost 2 bases, and 6 bases stayed unmatched. The CDR3 contains 16 residues. Assay used: immunoSEQ multiplex PCR; TCRdb lists only in-frame clones, some missing. Altogether hundreds of thousands of clones are present, around nine tenths being singletons, with the ten largest covering 9% to 15%.

The clonotype originates from a person aged 18-60 years who received the Ad26.COV2.S COVID-19 vaccine or a placebo. The chain carries TRBV6-2 or TRBV6-3 and TRBJ2-1; 7 bases align to TRBD2. The sample here was peripheral blood, taken in a trial of Ad26.COV2.S vaccine versus placebo. The CDR3 loop reads CASSYGGGSTYNEQFF. The CDR3 DNA reads as TGTGCCAGCAGTTACGGAGGCGGGAGCACCTACAATGAGCAGTTCTTC.